These 19 T cell receptor beta chains came from one sample sequenced in a study of blood T cell repertoires in COVID-19. The protocol was immunoSEQ multiplex PCR, while the TCRdb copy is restricted to in-frame clones and leaves out a portion. Altogether 350,000 to 550,000 clones are present, 87% being singletons, with the ten largest covering over 1.5%. Sequenced sample: PBMCs or T cells enriched from blood (not recorded which). All receptors come from a woman aged 18-35 years with acute COVID-19.

This sequence joins TRBV28 and TRBJ2-7; 9 bases agree with TRBD2. Germline assignment: CDR1 MDHEN and CDR2 SYDVKM. With V trimmed by 2 bases and J by 3 bases, 8 bases remained unmatched. The CDR3 has 16 residues. For the CDR3, the DNA is TGTGCCAGCAGTTTAGGTAGCGGGGGCCCCCGCTACGAGCAGTACTTC. It codes for CASSLGSGGPRYEQYF.

This chain uses TRBV18 with TRBJ1-1, with D maybe TRBD1 (6 bases). CDR1 and CDR2 from the germline V gene are KGHSH and LQKENI. This CDR3 comprises 17 residues. With 0 bases removed from V and 0 bases from J, the gap between germline ends came to 14 bases. The CDR3 DNA reads TGTGCCAGCTCACCACCGAGGGCAGGGGTGATGAACACTGAAGCTTTCTTT. Encoded protein: CASSPPRAGVMNTEAFF.

The rearrangement uses TRBV6-5 and TRBJ1-1; 8 nucleotides align to TRBD1. Looked up from germline, CDR1 is MNHEY and CDR2 is SVGAGI. The CDR3 runs to 15 residues. V was pared by 2 bases and J by 5 bases, with 7 bases of the junction left unmatched. The CDR3 region is CASSYSQGANTEAFF. Written as DNA, the CDR3 is TGTGCCAGCAGTTACAGTCAGGGGGCTAATACTGAAGCTTTCTTT.

The rearrangement links TRBV12-5 to TRBJ1-6, with D possibly matching TRBD1 (6 bases). V was shortened by 9 bases and J by 4 bases, with 13 bases between the two germline ends. Germline values: CDR1 LGHNT, CDR2 FRNRAP. This CDR3 is 14 amino acids long. CDR3 nucleotides: TGTGCTAGCGCCCTCGGACAGTATAATTCACCCCTCCACTTT. Its protein product is CASALGQYNSPLHF.

V is TRBV9 and J is TRBJ1-6, with TRBD1 identical over 11 bases. CDR3 length equals 14 residues. V lost 6 bases to trimming and J lost 7 bases; unmatched junction nucleotides: 3. Germline V gene lookup returns CDR1 SGDLS and CDR2 YYNGEE. The CDR3 protein is CASNGQGANSPLHF. The CDR3 bases are TGTGCCAGCAATGGACAGGGGGCCAATTCACCCCTCCACTTT.

This clone turned up a few times. The chain has TRBV12-3 or TRBV12-4 and TRBJ1-1; TRBD1 might be the D (5 bases). V gave up 3 bases and J gave up 8 bases, with 7 bases separating them. There are 11 residues in the CDR3. CDR3 protein: CASSFRGEAFF. The CDR3, as DNA: TGTGCCAGCAGTTTTCGGGGGGAAGCTTTCTTT.

This chain links TRBV7-8 with TRBJ2-7, with 7 bases fitting TRBD2. The ends lost 5 bases at V and 2 bases at J; junction bases unmatched: 3. Germline CDR1 is SGHVS and CDR2 is FQNEAQ. The CDR3 totals 13 residues. DNA for the CDR3: TGTGCCAGCAGCGCAGGACTAGCCTACGAGCAGTACTTC. Protein product: CASSAGLAYEQYF.

The chain joins TRBV7-6 to TRBJ2-7; no clear D gene. CDR3 length equals 13 residues. Germline loops: CDR1 SGHVS, CDR2 FNYEAQ. Trimming cost V 1 base and J 5 bases, with 9 bases left between them. The CDR3 DNA is TGTGCCAGCAGCTTAGGCGACACAGACGAGCAGTACTTC. This codes for CASSLGDTDEQYF.

The chain couples TRBV19 to TRBJ2-5; maybe TRBD2 (5 bases). The V gene lost 3 bases and the J gene lost 7 bases, with 12 bases spanning the gap. CDR1 and CDR2 from the germline V gene are LNHDA and SQIVND (reference sequence). The CDR3 spans 13 residues. CDR3 residues: CASSMGESGTQYF. DNA for the CDR3: TGTGCCAGTAGTATGGGAGAATCTGGGACCCAGTACTTC.

The CDR3 spells CASSEGSGGSYEQYF. The CDR3 region has the DNA TGTGCCAGCAGTGAAGGTAGCGGGGGGTCCTACGAGCAGTACTTC. J is TRBJ2-7 and V is TRBV2, with 10 bases aligning to TRBD2. J lost 1 base, V lost 1 base, and 1 base had no gene match. Germline CDR1 reads SNHLY; CDR2 reads FYNNEI. The CDR3 is 15 amino acids.

The rearrangement links TRBV28 to TRBJ2-7; D is perhaps TRBD1 (5 bases). The CDR3 has 13 residues. Germline V gene sequence: CDR1 MDHEN, CDR2 SYDVKM. V lost 9 bases to trimming and J lost 4 bases, with 16 bases between them. This chain's CDR3 is CASRPRRAYEQYF. In DNA form, the CDR3 reads TGTGCCAGTCGACCCCGCAGGGCATACGAGCAGTACTTC.

The rearrangement links TRBV28 to TRBJ2-7, with a possible D match to TRBD1 (5 bases). V dropped 7 bases and J dropped 3 bases, with 10 bases sitting between them. This CDR3 is 12 amino acids long. Germline assignment: CDR1 MDHEN and CDR2 SYDVKM. CDR3 DNA: TGTGCCAGCACCGCACAGGACTACGAGCAGTACTTC. Translation: CASTAQDYEQYF.

The chain recombines TRBV9 with TRBJ2-3, with D tentatively TRBD2 (7 bases). From germline, CDR1 is SGDLS and CDR2 YYNGEE. The CDR3 is 15 residues long. Trimming removed 4 bases at V and 1 base at J, with 13 bases between. CDR3 region: CASSPQGRGTDTQYF. CDR3 bases: TGTGCCAGCAGCCCCCAGGGGAGGGGCACAGATACGCAGTATTTT.

This clone has only one observation. The CDR3 region is CASSDHRGQPYEQYF. The CDR3 DNA follows: TGCGCCAGCAGTGACCACAGGGGGCAACCCTACGAGCAGTACTTC. The chain combines TRBV10-1 with TRBJ2-7, with 9 bases matching TRBD1. The V and J ends lost 3 bases and 2 bases, in that order; junction bases with no gene match: 5. The length of the CDR3 is 15 residues. The germline V gene encodes CDR1 WNHNN and CDR2 SYGVQD (reference sequence).

J is TRBJ2-1 and V is TRBV9; D gene uncertain. CDR1 and CDR2 from the germline V gene are SGDLS and YYNGEE. The V end was cut by 3 bases, the J end by 9 bases, with 13 bases between. There are 13 residues in the CDR3. The CDR3: CASSGSSLGEQFF. The DNA for the CDR3 is TGTGCCAGCAGCGGGAGTAGCCTAGGTGAGCAGTTCTTC.

The chain combines TRBV5-1 with TRBJ2-3, with 7 bases fitting TRBD2. Germline values: CDR1 SGHRS, CDR2 YFSETQ. V trimming: 4 bases; J trimming: 2 bases; junction bases outside the gene matches: 10. The CDR3 has 16 residues. CDR3 in DNA: TGCGCCAGCAGCCATAGTCGGGAGGAAAACACAGATACGCAGTATTTT. Amino acid sequence: CASSHSREENTDTQYF.

The chain couples TRBV24-1 to TRBJ2-4; 7 bases map to TRBD2. CDR3 length equals 17 residues. V lost 3 bases, J lost 6 bases, and 13 bases stayed unmatched. Germline CDR1 is KGHDR and CDR2 is SFDVKD. The CDR3 DNA is TGTGCCACCAGTGATATCCCGGGTGGGGGGGGACGAAACATTCAGTACTTC. It is translated as CATSDIPGGGGRNIQYF.

The chain links TRBV12-3 or TRBV12-4 to TRBJ1-5, with D unresolved. This CDR3 has 13 residues. Deletions cut 5 bases from V and 5 bases from J, with 10 bases between. The CDR3 is CASSALTDQPQHF. DNA of the CDR3: TGTGCCAGCAGTGCGTTAACAGATCAGCCCCAGCATTTT.

V and J are TRBV5-1 and TRBJ2-1, with 7 bases identical to TRBD2. This CDR3 spans 14 amino acids. Germline trimming cut 3 bases from V and 5 bases from J; bases unmatched to any gene: 5. From germline, CDR1 is SGHRS and CDR2 YFSETQ. The CDR3 protein is CASSSGTMNNEQFF. CDR3 DNA sequence: TGCGCCAGCAGCTCAGGGACTATGAACAATGAGCAGTTCTTC.